Following are 11 T cell receptor beta chains from one sample sequenced in a study of cytotoxic CD8 clonotypes in ibrutinib-treated CLL. Sequencing was performed with immunoSEQ multiplex PCR; in TCRdb, only in-frame clones are kept and a portion is missing. The table shows 50,000 to 65,000 clones, with 45% to 60% occurring only once. The material was PBMCs, obtained after 12 months of ibrutinib treatment. These receptors all stem from a human donor with chronic lymphocytic leukemia.

This clone has ten or more counts. The V and J genes are TRBV14 and TRBJ1-3; TRBD1 is a possible D gene (5 bases). Trimming left V 3 bases short and J 2 bases short, with 14 bases between. CDR1 is SGHDN and CDR2 is FVKESK in the germline V gene. CDR3 length: 16 amino acids. The CDR3 protein is CASSQGPRSAGNTIYF. As DNA, the CDR3 is TGTGCCAGCAGCCAGGGACCGAGATCGGCTGGAAACACCATATATTTT.

In this sample, this clone is medium-sized (0.01 to 0.1%). The chain carries TRBV28 and TRBJ2-2; D remains ambiguous. This CDR3 has 15 amino acids. Germline V CDR1 and CDR2: MDHEN, SYDVKM. V was shortened by 3 bases and J by 2 bases, with 10 bases between the two germline ends. CDR3 sequence reads: CASSFGRLNTGELFF. CDR3 DNA: TGTGCCAGCAGTTTCGGCAGACTTAACACCGGGGAGCTGTTTTTT. The full variable domain, rest sourced from reference TRBV28 and TRBJ2-2, is DVKVTQSSRYLVKRTGEKVFLECVQDMDHENMFWYRQDPGLGLRLIYFSYDVKMKEKGDIPEGYSVSREKKERFSLILESASTNQTSMYLCASSFGRLNTGELFFGEGSRLTVL.

This clone showed up just once. This chain uses TRBV7-8 with TRBJ1-2; D unresolved. Per the germline V gene, CDR1 is SGHVS and CDR2 is FQNEAQ. This CDR3 contains 17 residues. Deletions cut 0 bases from V and 6 bases from J, with 20 bases between. This chain's CDR3 is CASSLAMVGRLMHGYTF. CDR3 bases: TGTGCCAGCAGCTTAGCCATGGTTGGGCGCTTAATGCATGGCTACACCTTC. Looking up the rest from reference TRBV7-8 and TRBJ1-2 gives the full variable domain: GAGVSQSPRYKVAKRGQDVALRCDPISGHVSLFWYQQALGQGPEFLTYFQNEAQLDKSGLPSDRFFAERPEGSVSTLKIQRTQQEDSAVYLCASSLAMVGRLMHGYTFGSGTRLTVV.

The chain joins TRBV29-1 to TRBJ2-2, with 9 bases that match TRBD1. Germline CDR1 SQVTM, CDR2 ANQGSEA. The ends lost 6 bases at V and 5 bases at J; junction bases unmatched: 1. This CDR3 has 12 amino acids. Written as DNA, the CDR3 is TGCAGCGTCGGACAGGGGACCGGGGAGCTGTTTTTT. Encoded protein: CSVGQGTGELFF.

The V and J genes are TRBV5-1 and TRBJ1-4; D may be TRBD1 (5 bases). CDR1 is SGHRS, CDR2 YFSETQ, per germline. The V gene lost 5 bases and the J gene lost 5 bases, with 16 bases spanning the gap. The CDR3 is made up of 15 amino acids. DNA of the CDR3: TGCGCCAGCAGGAAGCAGGGAAACTACAATGAAAAACTGTTTTTT. It encodes CASRKQGNYNEKLFF.

The V call is TRBV28, the J call TRBJ2-5; D possibly corresponds to TRBD1 (6 bases). The V end lost 2 bases, the J end lost 3 bases, and 7 bases lay between the germline ends. Germline V gene sequence: CDR1 MDHEN, CDR2 SYDVKM. The CDR3 has 13 amino acids. CDR3 loop: CASSLPGEETQYF. The CDR3 bases are TGTGCCAGCAGTTTACCAGGGGAAGAGACCCAGTACTTC.

The chain carries TRBV11-2 and TRBJ2-1; 8 bases are a match to TRBD2. CDR3 length: 15 residues. Germline loops: CDR1 SGHAT, CDR2 FQNNGV. The ends lost 3 bases at V and 8 bases at J; junction bases unmatched: 9. DNA for the CDR3: TGTGCCAGCAGCTTTCGGGGGGGAGAGAGCGATGAGCAGTTCTTC. Its protein is CASSFRGGESDEQFF.

This clone was recorded many times. The rearrangement uses TRBV5-1 and TRBJ2-7, with unresolved D. The CDR3 covers 13 residues. V was cut by 2 bases and J by 7 bases, with 13 bases left in between. Germline-derived CDR1 and CDR2 are SGHRS and YFSETQ. DNA for the CDR3: TGCGCCAGCAGCTTAAACCTCGGTGGGGAGCAGTACGTC. This translates into CASSLNLGGEQYV.

The CDR3 nucleotides are TGTGCCTGGAGTGGGTACGGACTCCAAGAGACCCAGTACTTC. Its translation is CAWSGYGLQETQYF. This rearrangement joins TRBV30 to TRBJ2-5; D perhaps matches TRBD2 (5 bases). CDR3 length: 14 amino acids. Germline CDR1 and CDR2: GTSNPN and SVGIG (reference sequence). V was shortened by 1 base and J by 1 base, with 10 bases between the two germline ends.

J is TRBJ1-3 and V is TRBV18; D not certain. Germline CDR1 is KGHSH and CDR2 is LQKENI. V lost 6 bases and J 0 bases, leaving 9 bases between the germline ends. The CDR3 has 14 amino acids. The CDR3 nucleotides read TGTGCCAGCTCCGTCGGTGGCTCTGGAAACACCATATATTTT. Its translation is CASSVGGSGNTIYF.

The CDR3 spells CASSLTSGTMVDTQYF. In nucleotides, the CDR3 is TGTGCCAGCAGCTTAACTAGCGGGACGATGGTTGATACGCAGTATTTT. The J gene is TRBJ2-3, the V gene TRBV9, with 10 positions matching TRBD2. The V segment lost 4 bases and the J segment 6 bases; nucleotides outside the gene matches: 11. The germline gives CDR1 SGDLS, CDR2 YYNGEE. The CDR3 is 16 amino acids. Combining the CDR3 with reference TRBV9 and TRBJ2-3 gives the whole variable domain DSGVTQTPKHLITATGQRVTLRCSPRSGDLSVYWYQQSLDQGLQFLIQYYNGEERAKGNILERFSAQQFPDLHSELNLSSLELGDSALYFCASSLTSGTMVDTQYFGPGTRLTVL.